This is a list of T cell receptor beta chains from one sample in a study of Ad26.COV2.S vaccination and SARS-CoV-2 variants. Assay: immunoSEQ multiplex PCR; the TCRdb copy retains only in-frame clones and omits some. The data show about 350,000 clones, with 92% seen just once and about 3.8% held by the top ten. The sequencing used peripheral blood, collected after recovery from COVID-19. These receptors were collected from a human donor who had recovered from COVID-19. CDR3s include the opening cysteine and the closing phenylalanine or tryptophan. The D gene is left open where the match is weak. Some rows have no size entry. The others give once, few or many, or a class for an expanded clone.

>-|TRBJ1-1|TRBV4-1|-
CASREDILNTEAFF
TGCGCCAGCAGAGAGGACATACTGAACACTGAAGCTTTCTTT
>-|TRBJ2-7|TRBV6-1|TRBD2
CASSVAGADYEQYF
TGTGCCAGCAGTGTAGCGGGAGCCGATTACGAGCAGTACTTC
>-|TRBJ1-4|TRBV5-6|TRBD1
CASSPWTGRGEKLFF
TGTGCCAGCAGCCCGTGGACAGGACGGGGTGAAAAACTGTTTTTT
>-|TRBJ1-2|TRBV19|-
CASSIRPGWDYGYTF
TGTGCCAGTAGTATTCGGCCAGGGTGGGACTATGGCTACACCTTC
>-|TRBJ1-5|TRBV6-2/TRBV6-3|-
CASSRGSAQPQHF
TGTGCCAGCAGTAGAGGGTCGGCTCAGCCCCAGCATTTT
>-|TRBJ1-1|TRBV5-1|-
CASSKLPNTEAFF
TGCGCCAGCAGTAAACTTCCGAACACTGAAGCTTTCTTT
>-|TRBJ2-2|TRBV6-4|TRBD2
CASSDLEGGMATGELFF
TGTGCCAGCAGTGACCTTGAGGGAGGGATGGCCACCGGGGAGCTGTTTTTT
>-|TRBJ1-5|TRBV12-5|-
CASGPGGGVNQPQHF
TGTGCTAGTGGCCCCGGGGGAGGGGTGAATCAGCCCCAGCATTTT
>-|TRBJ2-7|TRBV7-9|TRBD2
CASIAGGTYEQYF
TGTGCCAGTATAGCGGGGGGGACCTACGAGCAGTACTTC
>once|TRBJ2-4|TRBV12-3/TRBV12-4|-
CASSLALGNIQYF
TGTGCCAGCAGTTTAGCGCTAGGAAACATTCAGTACTTC
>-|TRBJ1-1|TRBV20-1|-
CSASYNWQSTEAFF
TGCAGTGCTAGTTATAATTGGCAATCGACTGAAGCTTTCTTT
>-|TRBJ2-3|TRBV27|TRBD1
CASSQGTGGTDTQYF
TGTGCCAGCAGCCAAGGGACAGGGGGCACAGATACGCAGTATTTT
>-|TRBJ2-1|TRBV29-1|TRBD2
CSVPGRGGGYNEQFF
TGCAGCGTCCCAGGGCGGGGGGGCGGTTACAATGAGCAGTTCTTC
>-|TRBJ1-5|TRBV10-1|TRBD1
CARKGARQPQHF
TGCGCCAGGAAGGGGGCGCGTCAGCCCCAGCATTTT
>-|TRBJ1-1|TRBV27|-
CASSITGRAEAFF
TGTGCCAGCAGTATAACAGGGAGGGCTGAAGCTTTCTTT
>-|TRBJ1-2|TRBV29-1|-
CSVEVGFGGYTF
TGCAGCGTTGAAGTAGGGTTTGGCGGCTACACCTTC
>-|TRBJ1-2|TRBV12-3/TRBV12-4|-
CASSLRVPGGYTF
TGTGCCAGCAGTTTAAGGGTTCCCGGTGGCTACACCTTC
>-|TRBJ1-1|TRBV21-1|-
CASPSGQGSQAFF
TGTGCCAGCCCCTCGGGGCAGGGGTCGCAAGCTTTCTTT
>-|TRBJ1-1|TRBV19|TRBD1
CASSRGTENTEAFF
TGTGCCAGTAGTAGGGGGACAGAGAACACTGAAGCTTTCTTT
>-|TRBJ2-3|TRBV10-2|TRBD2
CASSKVAGAKDTQYF
TGCGCCAGCAGTAAGGTAGCGGGGGCGAAAGATACGCAGTATTTT
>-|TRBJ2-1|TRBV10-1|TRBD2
CASQQVAGGEQFF
TGCGCCAGTCAGCAGGTAGCGGGGGGTGAGCAGTTCTTC
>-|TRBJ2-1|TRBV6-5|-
CASTPRRGGINEQFF
TGTGCCAGCACCCCCAGGAGGGGGGGCATCAATGAGCAGTTCTTC
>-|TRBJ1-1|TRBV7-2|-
CASSPLGDDVAAFF
TGTGCCAGCAGCCCATTGGGGGACGACGTCGCAGCTTTCTTT
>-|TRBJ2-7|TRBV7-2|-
CASSPQPGPSYEQYF
TGTGCCAGCAGCCCCCAGCCCGGCCCCTCCTACGAGCAGTACTTC
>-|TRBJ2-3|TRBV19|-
CASSIQGADTQYF
TGTGCCAGTAGTATACAGGGAGCAGATACGCAGTATTTT
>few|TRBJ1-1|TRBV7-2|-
CASSLRPPGTDTEAFF
TGTGCCAGCAGCTTAAGGCCCCCGGGGACCGACACTGAAGCTTTCTTT
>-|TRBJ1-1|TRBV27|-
CASSSGDTLSTEAFF
TGTGCCAGCAGCTCCGGCGACACCCTTAGCACTGAAGCTTTCTTT
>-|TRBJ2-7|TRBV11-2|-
CASSLDVPRVHEQYF
TGTGCCAGCAGCTTAGATGTTCCCAGGGTTCACGAGCAGTACTTC
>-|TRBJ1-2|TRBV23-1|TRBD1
CASSQSSGTGSYGYTF
TGCGCCAGCAGTCAATCCTCCGGGACAGGAAGCTATGGCTACACCTTC
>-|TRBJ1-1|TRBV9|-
CASSQGRGRNSEAFF
TGTGCCAGCAGCCAAGGGAGGGGCAGAAATTCTGAAGCTTTCTTT
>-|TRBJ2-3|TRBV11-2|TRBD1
CASSRRTGGIVTQYF
TGTGCCAGCAGCCGCCGGACAGGGGGCATAGTTACGCAGTATTTT
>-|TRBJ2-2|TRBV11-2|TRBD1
CASSSPSGQGTLSTGELFF
TGTGCCAGCAGCTCGCCTTCGGGACAGGGTACACTTTCCACCGGGGAGCTGTTTTTT